The 29 T cell receptor beta chains in this list originate from one sample, sequenced in a study of CXCR3-negative and CXCR3-positive naive CD8 T cells. UMI-labeled 5' RACE TRB cDNA libraries were prepared from the cells. Reanalyzing the 5' RACE reads, TCRdb keeps one entry per CDR3 protein, without DNA. The sample totals tens of thousands of distinct CDR3 sequences. The sequencing sample was made of memory CD8+ T cells from blood. The receptors here all came from a human donor in good health. Some clones in this sample may be carry-over from other donors' samples.

The rearrangement joins TRBV7-3 to TRBJ2-7; TCRdb's assignment of TRBD1 cannot be checked, as there is no DNA. The CDR3 has 15 residues. Per the germline V gene, CDR1 is SGHTA and CDR2 is FQGTGA. The CDR3 loop is CASSHAPGGGYEQYF.

The rearrangement uses TRBV29-1 and TRBJ1-1. Germline-derived CDR1 and CDR2 are SQVTM and ANQGSEA. The CDR3 extends over 14 amino acids. The CDR3 spells CSVVGHLGNTEAFF.

This sequence joins TRBV6-5 and TRBJ2-2; TCRdb returns TRBD2, unconfirmable since there is no DNA. Germline values: CDR1 MNHEY, CDR2 SVGAGI. The CDR3 runs 17 residues. CDR3 residues: CASSYSIPRELTGELFF.

The V gene is TRBV12-3 or TRBV12-4, the J gene TRBJ2-3; TCRdb picks TRBD2, but there is no DNA to check that call. The CDR3 covers 16 residues. This CDR3 reads CASSLEGGFSTDTQYF.

The rearrangement links TRBV28 to TRBJ1-5; TCRdb gives TRBD1 as the D gene, but with no DNA this cannot be confirmed. The CDR3 covers 15 residues. Germline CDR1 MDHEN, CDR2 SYDVKM. The CDR3 here is CASSSGTGGWQPQHF.

The rearrangement links TRBV6-2 or TRBV6-3 to TRBJ1-2; lacking DNA, the TRBD1 call made by TCRdb goes unchecked. There are 13 residues in the CDR3. Germline CDR1 and CDR2: MNHEY and SVGEGT. CDR3 protein: CASSLTGPPGDTF.

The V gene is TRBV28, the J gene TRBJ2-2; checking the TCRdb D call of TRBD2 is not possible without DNA. The V gene's germline CDR1 is MDHEN and CDR2 SYDVKM. This CDR3 comprises 14 residues. This CDR3 reads CASSMTSATGELFF. The entire variable domain, with the rest obtained from reference TRBV28 and TRBJ2-2, is as follows: DVKVTQSSRYLVKRTGEKVFLECVQDMDHENMFWYRQDPGLGLRLIYFSYDVKMKEKGDIPEGYSVSREKKERFSLILESASTNQTSMYLCASSMTSATGELFFGEGSRLTVL.

The rearrangement links TRBV12-3 or TRBV12-4 to TRBJ1-1; no DNA is available, so the TRBD1 call from TCRdb remains unchecked. The CDR3 runs 13 residues. CDR3: CASSAGQHTEAFF.

The rearrangement uses TRBV7-2 and TRBJ2-7; checking the TCRdb D call of TRBD1 is not possible without DNA. This CDR3 comprises 14 residues. Germline V gene sequence: CDR1 SGHTA, CDR2 FQGNSA. CDR3 sequence reads: CASSFAGGTYEQYF.

The rearrangement joins TRBV7-9 to TRBJ1-4. This CDR3 spans 12 amino acids. Germline CDR1 SEHNR, CDR2 FQNEAQ (reference sequence). CDR3 protein: CASSLVPEKLFF.

This chain uses TRBV29-1 with TRBJ2-2; TCRdb's D gene call, TRBD1, goes unchecked for lack of DNA. The CDR3 is made up of 16 amino acids. Germline V gives CDR1 SQVTM, CDR2 ANQGSEA. The CDR3 loop is CSMCRDRGPNTGELFF.

This chain uses TRBV7-5 with TRBJ2-2; TCRdb returns TRBD1, unconfirmable since there is no DNA. TRBV7-5 is marked as a pseudogene. The CDR3 extends over 17 amino acids. This chain's CDR3 is CISVPDTGTGTPGSCFF.

This sequence joins TRBV7-3 and TRBJ2-1; TCRdb outputs TRBD2, but without DNA this stays unchecked. The CDR3 is made up of 15 amino acids. Germline-derived CDR1 and CDR2 are SGHTA and FQGTGA. This CDR3 is CASSESGIRYNEQFF.

The J gene is TRBJ2-7, the V gene TRBV7-6; the D call from TCRdb, TRBD2, cannot be confirmed without DNA. CDR3 length equals 15 residues. Germline CDR1 SGHVS, CDR2 FNYEAQ. The CDR3 loop reads CASSHGGEGAYEQYF.

This chain uses TRBV3-1 with TRBJ1-5. The CDR3 is 16 amino acids. Germline V gene sequence: CDR1 LGHDT, CDR2 YNNKEL (reference sequence). The chain's CDR3 is CASSQDGVISNQPQHF.

The chain uses TRBV6-6 and TRBJ1-2; TCRdb's D call, TRBD1, is unchecked because there is no DNA. This CDR3 spans 14 amino acids. The germline V gene encodes CDR1 MNHNY and CDR2 SVGAGI (reference sequence). CDR3 amino acids: CASSYSWQGDGYTF.

The CDR3 spells CSATFGGPEQYF. The V gene is TRBV29-1, the J gene TRBJ2-7; TCRdb's assignment of TRBD1 cannot be checked, as there is no DNA. CDR1 and CDR2 (germline): SQVTM, ANQGSEA. This CDR3 region has 12 residues.

J is TRBJ2-2 and V is TRBV5-6. This CDR3 has 12 residues. Germline CDR1 and CDR2: SGHDT and YYEEEE. CDR3 sequence: CASSLAAGELFF.

The chain employs TRBV21-1 and TRBJ1-2; TCRdb names TRBD1, which stays unverified in the absence of DNA. TRBV21-1 is an annotated pseudogene. The CDR3 is 16 amino acids. The CDR3 reads CASSKVHRGMYYGYTF.

This sequence joins TRBV5-5 and TRBJ1-5; checking the TCRdb D call of TRBD1 is not possible without DNA. In germline, CDR1 is SGHKS, CDR2 YYEKEE (reference sequence). There are 15 residues in the CDR3. Here the CDR3 reads CASSLGTDSNQPQHF.

CDR3 in amino acids: CASLQILNTEAFF. The chain joins TRBV6-6 to TRBJ1-1. There are 13 residues in the CDR3. Germline V lookup: CDR1 MNHNY, CDR2 SVGAGI (reference sequence).

J is TRBJ2-7 and V is TRBV29-1; the D call of TRBD1 rests on TCRdb alone, since no DNA is present to check it. The CDR3 totals 15 residues. Per germline, CDR1 SQVTM and CDR2 ANQGSEA. The CDR3 loop is CSVDTGTGAFYEQYF.

The chain combines TRBV7-8 with TRBJ2-7; without DNA, the TCRdb call of TRBD1 cannot be checked. Germline-derived CDR1 and CDR2 are SGHVS and FQNEAQ. The CDR3 is 18 residues long. The chain's CDR3 is CASSPAVDRVSLWDEQYF.

This chain links TRBV6-5 with TRBJ2-1; the D call of TRBD1 rests on TCRdb alone, since no DNA is present to check it. In germline, CDR1 is MNHEY, CDR2 SVGAGI. The CDR3 runs to 16 residues. CDR3 amino acids: CASSPDRGQHYNEQFF.

The chain joins TRBV20-1 to TRBJ2-7. This CDR3 is 15 amino acids long. Germline assignment: CDR1 DFQATT and CDR2 SNEGSKA (reference sequence). The CDR3 loop reads CSARGTRRRLYEQYF.

The chain couples TRBV24-1 to TRBJ1-2. Germline values: CDR1 KGHDR, CDR2 SFDVKD. CDR3 size: 11 residues. The CDR3: CATSEAEGYTF.

The CDR3 is CASSHPGGQDTQYF. The V gene is TRBV10-1, the J gene TRBJ2-3; absent DNA, TCRdb's TRBD1 call cannot be checked. The germline V gene encodes CDR1 WNHNN and CDR2 SYGVQD (reference sequence). The CDR3 consists of 14 residues.

The chain joins TRBV27 to TRBJ2-7. Germline-derived CDR1 and CDR2 are MNHEY and SMNVEV (reference sequence). The CDR3 is made up of 14 amino acids. The CDR3 sequence is CASSLSRGFDEQYF.

This clonotype is deemed medium-sized (0.01 to 0.1%) by its frequency. The V and J genes are TRBV4-3 and TRBJ2-2; TCRdb outputs TRBD2, but without DNA this stays unchecked. The CDR3 consists of 17 residues. CDR1 LGHNA and CDR2 YSLEER come from the germline V gene. The CDR3 loop is CASSPDLAGVYTGELFF.